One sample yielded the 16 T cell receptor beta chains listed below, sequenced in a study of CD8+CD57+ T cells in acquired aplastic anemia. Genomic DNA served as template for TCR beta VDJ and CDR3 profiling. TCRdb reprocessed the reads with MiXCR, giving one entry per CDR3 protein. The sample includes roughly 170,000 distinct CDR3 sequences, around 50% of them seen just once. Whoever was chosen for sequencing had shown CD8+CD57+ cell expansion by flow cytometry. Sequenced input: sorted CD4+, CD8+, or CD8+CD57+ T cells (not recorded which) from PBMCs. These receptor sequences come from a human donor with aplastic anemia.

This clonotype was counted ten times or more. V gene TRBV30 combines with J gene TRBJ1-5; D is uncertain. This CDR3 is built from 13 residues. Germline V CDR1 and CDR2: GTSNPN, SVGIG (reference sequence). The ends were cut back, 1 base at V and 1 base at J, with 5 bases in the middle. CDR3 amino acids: CAWSGQSNQPQHF. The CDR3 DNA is TGTGCCTGGAGTGGCCAGAGCAATCAGCCCCAGCATTTT.

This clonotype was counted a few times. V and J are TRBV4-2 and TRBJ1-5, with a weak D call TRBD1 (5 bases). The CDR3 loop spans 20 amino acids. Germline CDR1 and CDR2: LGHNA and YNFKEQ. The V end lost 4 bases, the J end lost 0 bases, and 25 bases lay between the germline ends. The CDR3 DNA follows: TGTGCCAGCAGCCCTGAAGCCGGGACCCGAAGAATCAATAGCAATCAGCCCCAGCATTTT. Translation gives CASSPEAGTRRINSNQPQHF.

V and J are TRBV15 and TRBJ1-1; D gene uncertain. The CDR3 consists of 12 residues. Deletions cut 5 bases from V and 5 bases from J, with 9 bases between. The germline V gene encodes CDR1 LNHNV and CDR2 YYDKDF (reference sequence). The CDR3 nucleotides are TGTGCCACCAGCCCGGGGAGTACTGAAGCTTTCTTT. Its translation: CATSPGSTEAFF.

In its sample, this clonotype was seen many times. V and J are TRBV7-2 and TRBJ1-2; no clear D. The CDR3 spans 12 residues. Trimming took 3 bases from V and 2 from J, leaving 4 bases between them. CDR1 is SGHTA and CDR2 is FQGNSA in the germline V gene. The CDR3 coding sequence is TGTGCCAGCAGCTTCCAGAACTATGGCTACACCTTC. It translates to CASSFQNYGYTF.

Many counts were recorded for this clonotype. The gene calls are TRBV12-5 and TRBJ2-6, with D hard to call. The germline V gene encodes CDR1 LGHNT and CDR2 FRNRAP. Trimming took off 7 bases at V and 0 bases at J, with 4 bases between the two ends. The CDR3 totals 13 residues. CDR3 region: CASAISGANVLTF. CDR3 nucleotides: TGTGCTAGTGCCATCTCTGGGGCCAACGTCCTGACTTTC. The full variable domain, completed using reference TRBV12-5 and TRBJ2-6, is DARVTQTPRHKVTEMGQEVTMRCQPILGHNTVFWYRQTMMQGLELLAYFRNRAPLDDSGMPKDRFSAEMPDATLATLKIQPSEPRDSAVYFCASAISGANVLTFGAGSRLTVL.

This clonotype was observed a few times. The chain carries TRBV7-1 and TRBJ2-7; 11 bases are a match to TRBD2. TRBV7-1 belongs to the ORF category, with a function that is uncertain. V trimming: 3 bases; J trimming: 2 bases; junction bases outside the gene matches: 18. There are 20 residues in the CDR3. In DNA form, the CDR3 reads TGTGCCAGCAGCTCGACCCCCGCGGTAGCGGGAGGGCCCTTCCCCTACGAGCAGTACTTC. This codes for CASSSTPAVAGGPFPYEQYF.

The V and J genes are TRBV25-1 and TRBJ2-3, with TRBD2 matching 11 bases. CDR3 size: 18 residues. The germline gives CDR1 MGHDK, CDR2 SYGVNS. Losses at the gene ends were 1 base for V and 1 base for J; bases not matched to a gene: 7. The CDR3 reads CASSESSGRTPGTDTQYF. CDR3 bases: TGTGCCAGCAGTGAATCTAGCGGGAGGACCCCGGGCACAGATACGCAGTATTTT.

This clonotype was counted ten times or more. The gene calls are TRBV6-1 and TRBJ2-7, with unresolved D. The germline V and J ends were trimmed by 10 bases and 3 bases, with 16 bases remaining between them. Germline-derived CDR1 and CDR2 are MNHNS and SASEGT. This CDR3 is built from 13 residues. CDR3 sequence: CATQSITGYEQYF. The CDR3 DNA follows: TGTGCCACCCAGAGTATAACCGGCTACGAGCAGTACTTC.

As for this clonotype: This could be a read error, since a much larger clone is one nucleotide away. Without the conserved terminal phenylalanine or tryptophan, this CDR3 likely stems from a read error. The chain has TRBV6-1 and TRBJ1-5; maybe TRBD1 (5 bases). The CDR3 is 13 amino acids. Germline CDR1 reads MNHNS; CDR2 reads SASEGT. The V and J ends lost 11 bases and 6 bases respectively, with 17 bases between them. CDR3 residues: CAGGQGGFQPQHV. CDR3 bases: TGTGCCGGAGGACAAGGTGGGTTTCAGCCCCAGCATGTT.

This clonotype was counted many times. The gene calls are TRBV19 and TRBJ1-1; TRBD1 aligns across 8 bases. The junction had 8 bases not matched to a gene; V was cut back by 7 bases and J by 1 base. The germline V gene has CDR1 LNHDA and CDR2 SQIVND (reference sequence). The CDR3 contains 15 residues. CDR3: CASIPTGGKNTEAFF. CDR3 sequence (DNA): TGTGCCAGTATTCCAACAGGGGGGAAGAACACTGAAGCTTTCTTT.

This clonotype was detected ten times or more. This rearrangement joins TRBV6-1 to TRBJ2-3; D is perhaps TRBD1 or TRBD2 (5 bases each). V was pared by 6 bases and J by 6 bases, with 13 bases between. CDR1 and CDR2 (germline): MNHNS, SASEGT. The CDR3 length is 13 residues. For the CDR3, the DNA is TGTGCCAGCAGGCCAGGGACCCCGGATACGCAGTATTTT. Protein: CASRPGTPDTQYF.

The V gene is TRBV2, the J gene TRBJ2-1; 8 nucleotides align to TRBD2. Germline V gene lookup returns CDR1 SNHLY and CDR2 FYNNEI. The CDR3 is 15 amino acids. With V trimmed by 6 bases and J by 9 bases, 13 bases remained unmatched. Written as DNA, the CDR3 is TGTGCCAGCAGAAGCGGGGGCCCCCCAGTCAGTGAGCAGTTCTTC. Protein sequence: CASRSGGPPVSEQFF.

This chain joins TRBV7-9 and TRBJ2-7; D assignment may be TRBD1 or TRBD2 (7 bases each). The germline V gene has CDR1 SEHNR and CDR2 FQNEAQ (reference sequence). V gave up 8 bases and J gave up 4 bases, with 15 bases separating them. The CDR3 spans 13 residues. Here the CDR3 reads CASSRGGIYEQYF. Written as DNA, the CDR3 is TGTGCCAGCTCCAGGGGGGGGATATACGAGCAGTACTTC.

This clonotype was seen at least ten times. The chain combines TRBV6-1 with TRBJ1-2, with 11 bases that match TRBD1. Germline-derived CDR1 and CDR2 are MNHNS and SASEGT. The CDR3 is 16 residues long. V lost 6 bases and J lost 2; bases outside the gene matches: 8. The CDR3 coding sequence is TGTGCCAGCAGGAGGACAGGGGGCGCGAGAAACTATGGCTACACCTTC. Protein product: CASRRTGGARNYGYTF.

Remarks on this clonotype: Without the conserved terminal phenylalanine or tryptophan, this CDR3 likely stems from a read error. The CDR3 nucleotides are TGTGCCAGCAGCTCCCAGTCGAAGGGGCTGAAAGGAAACACCATATATTCT. It codes for CASSSQSKGLKGNTIYS. The chain joins TRBV2 to TRBJ1-3; D perhaps matches TRBD1 (5 bases). CDR1 and CDR2 (germline): SNHLY, FYNNEI. This CDR3 is 17 amino acids long. V gave up 6 bases and J gave up 4 bases, with 22 bases separating them.

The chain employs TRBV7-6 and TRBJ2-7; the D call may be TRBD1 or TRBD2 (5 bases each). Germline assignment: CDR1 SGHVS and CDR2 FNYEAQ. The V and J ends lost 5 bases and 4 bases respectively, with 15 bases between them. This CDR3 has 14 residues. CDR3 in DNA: TGTGCCAGCAGCCCAGGGACCGAGGGGTACGAGCAGTACTTC. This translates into CASSPGTEGYEQYF.